The entry below gives a single TCR beta chain sequence along with its context. This specimen belongs to a study of T cell responses to AZD1222 COVID-19 vaccine. Assay: immunoSEQ multiplex PCR; the TCRdb copy retains only in-frame clones and omits some. The sample lists some 74,000 clones, roughly nine tenths occurring once. The germline V gene has CDR1 KGHSH and CDR2 LQKENI. The CDR3 is 14 residues long. The V end lost 3 bases, the J end lost 4 bases, and 12 bases lay between the germline ends. The chain employs TRBV18 and TRBJ2-5; weak D call: TRBD2 (6 bases). This sequence originates from an adult who received the AZD1222 COVID-19 vaccine. This specimen consisted of peripheral blood, obtained 28 days after the second AZD1222 dose. The CDR3: CASSPDGSGETQYF. CDR3 DNA: TGTGCCAGCTCACCCGACGGGAGCGGAGAGACCCAGTACTTC.